The 27 T cell receptor beta chains presented below share a single source sample, sequenced in a study of T cells expressing NK-cell markers. TCRdb re-called the 5' RACE reads, yielding one record per CDR3 amino acid sequence without DNA. The repertoire table contains under 500,000 distinct CDR3 sequences. Sequencing input: blood T cells: a sorted CD56 or NKG2C T cell subset, CD4+ or CD8+ T cells, or bulk PBMC T cells (not recorded which). Source of these receptors: a woman between 18 and 69 years old in good health.

The chain joins TRBV6-2 or TRBV6-3 to TRBJ2-3; TCRdb proposes TRBD2, but this gene call is untestable without DNA. Germline loops: CDR1 MNHEY, CDR2 SVGEGT. This CDR3 is 17 amino acids long. CDR3: CASSDRLAGPQGHTQYF.

The CDR3 spells CASSLTGDAGELFF. The chain has TRBV12-3 or TRBV12-4 and TRBJ2-2; TCRdb designates TRBD1, a call that cannot be tested without DNA. This CDR3 has 14 residues.

The V gene is TRBV6-2 or TRBV6-3, the J gene TRBJ2-3; TCRdb's D call of TRBD1 is untestable without DNA. Germline V gene lookup returns CDR1 MNHEY and CDR2 SVGEGT. The CDR3 sequence is 15 residues long. The CDR3 loop is CASSLHGGTTDTQYF.

V usage is TRBV11-1 and J usage is TRBJ2-3. In germline, CDR1 is SGHAT, CDR2 FQDESV (reference sequence). The CDR3 length is 12 residues. CDR3 residues: CASSGELDTQYF.

The V and J genes are TRBV9 and TRBJ1-5; TCRdb's D call of TRBD1 is untestable without DNA. The CDR3 runs to 17 residues. The V gene's germline CDR1 is SGDLS and CDR2 YYNGEE. The CDR3 loop is CASSVEALTVSNQPQHF. Full variable domain (rest looked up from reference TRBV9 and TRBJ1-5): DSGVTQTPKHLITATGQRVTLRCSPRSGDLSVYWYQQSLDQGLQFLIQYYNGEERAKGNILERFSAQQFPDLHSELNLSSLELGDSALYFCASSVEALTVSNQPQHFGDGTRLSIL.

The V and J genes are TRBV28 and TRBJ2-4; TCRdb reports TRBD1, a call that lacks DNA to check it against. The CDR3 contains 14 residues. Germline CDR1 reads MDHEN; CDR2 reads SYDVKM. CDR3 region: CASSPGGPWDIQYF.

The CDR3 spells CSVGQDNYGYTF. The rearrangement joins TRBV29-1 to TRBJ1-2; the TCRdb call, TRBD1, lacks DNA for checking. CDR3 length: 12 residues. Germline CDR1 is SQVTM and CDR2 is ANQGSEA.

The chain is built from TRBV10-2 and TRBJ2-1; TCRdb names TRBD2, which stays unverified in the absence of DNA. Germline CDR1 reads WSHSY; CDR2 reads SAAADI. This CDR3 has 15 amino acids. The CDR3 loop is CASSESAGGPNEQFF.

This clonotype ranks as medium-sized in terms of frequency. This rearrangement joins TRBV29-1 to TRBJ2-5; with no DNA, the TCRdb D assignment of TRBD1 cannot be verified. Germline lookup yields CDR1 SQVTM and CDR2 ANQGSEA. This CDR3 is built from 13 residues. The CDR3 sequence is CSVEPLTAETQYF.

The chain couples TRBV28 to TRBJ2-5. The germline gives CDR1 MDHEN, CDR2 SYDVKM. This CDR3 spans 14 amino acids. The CDR3 region is CASSLADPWETQYF.

The chain carries TRBV19 and TRBJ2-3; TCRdb picks TRBD2, but there is no DNA to check that call. This CDR3 has 13 residues. In germline, CDR1 is LNHDA, CDR2 SQIVND (reference sequence). The CDR3 spells CASSVAGGDTQYF.

The chain employs TRBV5-8 and TRBJ2-1; TCRdb's D call, TRBD1, is unchecked because there is no DNA. This CDR3 is 13 amino acids long. Germline V CDR1 and CDR2: SGHTS, YDEGEE. The CDR3 is CAGASTGDNEQFF.

This chain joins TRBV18 and TRBJ2-7. There are 14 residues in the CDR3. Germline lookup yields CDR1 KGHSH and CDR2 LQKENI. The CDR3 sequence: CASSPLGLSYEQYF.

This clonotype is classed as medium-sized by frequency. The chain couples TRBV5-1 to TRBJ2-4; there is no DNA to check the TCRdb D call of TRBD1. The CDR3 is 13 residues long. Germline V gives CDR1 SGHRS, CDR2 YFSETQ. This CDR3 is CASSLNRESIQYF.

The rearrangement joins TRBV6-5 to TRBJ2-1; TCRdb's D call, TRBD1, is unchecked because there is no DNA. The germline V gene encodes CDR1 MNHEY and CDR2 SVGAGI. There are 16 residues in the CDR3. The CDR3 region is CASSYVGQGARNEQFF.

This rearrangement joins TRBV24-1 to TRBJ2-3. CDR3 length equals 15 residues. Germline CDR1 reads KGHDR; CDR2 reads SFDVKD. CDR3: CATSDPLEVADTQYF.

This chain joins TRBV12-1 and TRBJ1-2; the TCRdb call, TRBD1, lacks DNA for checking. TRBV12-1 has pseudogene status. CDR3 length: 16 residues. The CDR3 sequence: CASSLSTGQENYGYTF.

The gene calls are TRBV12-3 or TRBV12-4 and TRBJ2-2. The CDR3 runs to 15 residues. This chain's CDR3 is CASSPNHANTGELFF.

This sequence joins TRBV12-3 or TRBV12-4 and TRBJ1-3. CDR3 length: 16 amino acids. The CDR3 reads CASSTRLGLLGNTIYF.

CDR3 amino acids: CASSRNPPEKLFF. The J gene is TRBJ1-4, the V gene TRBV4-2; checking the TCRdb D call of TRBD1 is not possible without DNA. The CDR3 is 13 amino acids. Germline CDR1 and CDR2: LGHNA and YNFKEQ.

The chain employs TRBV5-5 and TRBJ2-7; TCRdb outputs TRBD1, but without DNA this stays unchecked. This CDR3 contains 14 residues. Germline lookup yields CDR1 SGHKS and CDR2 YYEKEE (reference sequence). This chain's CDR3 is CASSLRDGQYEQYF.

The chain carries TRBV12-3 or TRBV12-4 and TRBJ1-2; TCRdb picks TRBD1, but there is no DNA to check that call. The CDR3 is made up of 15 amino acids. The CDR3 region is CASSFFGGPDYGYTF.

CDR3: CASSHRQVQETQYF. This rearrangement joins TRBV7-9 to TRBJ2-5. Germline CDR1 and CDR2: SEHNR and FQNEAQ (reference sequence). The CDR3 loop spans 14 amino acids.

This sequence joins TRBV20-1 and TRBJ1-4; with no DNA, the TCRdb D assignment of TRBD1 cannot be verified. This CDR3 contains 16 residues. The V gene's germline CDR1 is DFQATT and CDR2 SNEGSKA (reference sequence). Here the CDR3 reads CSARVGQGANNEKLFF.

J is TRBJ2-7 and V is TRBV28; TCRdb designates TRBD1, a call that cannot be tested without DNA. CDR1 and CDR2 (germline): MDHEN, SYDVKM. This CDR3 region has 13 residues. CDR3 sequence reads: CASNRDRAYEQYF.

The genes are TRBV9 and TRBJ1-1. The CDR3 length is 14 residues. Germline V gene sequence: CDR1 SGDLS, CDR2 YYNGEE. The CDR3 reads CASSPHESYTEAFF.

The chain recombines TRBV12-3 or TRBV12-4 with TRBJ2-1; TCRdb names TRBD2, which stays unverified in the absence of DNA. This CDR3 has 14 amino acids. CDR3 sequence reads: CASTRAGQNNEQFF.